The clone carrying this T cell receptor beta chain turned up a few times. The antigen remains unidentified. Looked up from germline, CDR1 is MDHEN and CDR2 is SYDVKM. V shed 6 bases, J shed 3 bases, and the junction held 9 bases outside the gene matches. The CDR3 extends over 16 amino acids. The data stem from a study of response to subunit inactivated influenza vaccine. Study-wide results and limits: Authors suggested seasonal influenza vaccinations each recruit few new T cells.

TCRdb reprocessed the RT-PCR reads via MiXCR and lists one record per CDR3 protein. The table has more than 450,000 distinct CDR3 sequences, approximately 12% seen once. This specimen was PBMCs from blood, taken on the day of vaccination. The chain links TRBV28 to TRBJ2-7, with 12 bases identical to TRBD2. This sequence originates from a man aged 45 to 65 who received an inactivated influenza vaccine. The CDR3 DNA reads TGTGCCAGCAGCTCCACTAGCGGGGGGAACCTCTACGAGCAGTACTTC. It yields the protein CASSSTSGGNLYEQYF.